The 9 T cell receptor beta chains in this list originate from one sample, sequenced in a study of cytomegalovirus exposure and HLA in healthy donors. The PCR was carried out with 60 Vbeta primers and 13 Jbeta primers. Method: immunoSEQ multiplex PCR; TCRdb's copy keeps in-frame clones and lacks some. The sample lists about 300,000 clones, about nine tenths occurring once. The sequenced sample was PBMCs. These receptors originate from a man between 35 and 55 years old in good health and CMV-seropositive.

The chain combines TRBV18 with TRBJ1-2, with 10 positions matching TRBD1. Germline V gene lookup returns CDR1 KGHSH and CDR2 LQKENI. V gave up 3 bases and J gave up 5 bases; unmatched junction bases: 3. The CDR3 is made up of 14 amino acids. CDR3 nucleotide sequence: TGTGCCAGCTCACCCGGGACAGGGGAATATGGCTACACCTTC. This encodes CASSPGTGEYGYTF.

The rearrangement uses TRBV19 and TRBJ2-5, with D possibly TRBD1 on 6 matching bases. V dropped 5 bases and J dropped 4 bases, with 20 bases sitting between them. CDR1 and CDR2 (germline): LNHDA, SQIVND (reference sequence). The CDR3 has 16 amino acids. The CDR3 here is CASSQGLTAVGETQYF. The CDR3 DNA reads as TGTGCCAGTAGTCAGGGGCTCACGGCTGTCGGAGAGACCCAGTACTTC. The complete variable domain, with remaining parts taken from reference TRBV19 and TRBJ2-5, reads DGGITQSPKYLFRKEGQNVTLSCEQNLNHDAMYWYRQDPGQGLRLIYYSQIVNDFQKGDIAEGYSVSREKKESFPLTVTSAQKNPTAFYLCASSQGLTAVGETQYFGPGTRLLVL.

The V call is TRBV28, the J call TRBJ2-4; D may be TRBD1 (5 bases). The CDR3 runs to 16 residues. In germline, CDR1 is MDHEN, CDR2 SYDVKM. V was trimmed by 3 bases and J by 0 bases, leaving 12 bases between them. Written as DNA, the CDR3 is TGTGCCAGCAGTTTTTTTCAGGGCCTAGCCAAAAACATTCAGTACTTC. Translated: CASSFFQGLAKNIQYF.

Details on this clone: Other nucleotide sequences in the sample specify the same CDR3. The CDR3 DNA follows: TGCGCCAGCAGCTCGGGACAGGGCTCTGGGGCCAACGTCCTGACTTTC. It translates to CASSSGQGSGANVLTF. The J gene is TRBJ2-6, the V gene TRBV5-1, with TRBD1 identical over 9 bases. Per the germline V gene, CDR1 is SGHRS and CDR2 is YFSETQ. V trimming: 3 bases; J trimming: 0 bases; junction bases outside the gene matches: 1. The CDR3 length is 16 residues.

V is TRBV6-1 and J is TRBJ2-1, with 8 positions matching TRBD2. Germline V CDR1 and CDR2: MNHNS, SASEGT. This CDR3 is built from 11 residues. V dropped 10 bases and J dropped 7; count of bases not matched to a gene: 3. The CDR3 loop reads CATLAGNEQFF. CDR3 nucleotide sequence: TGTGCCACCTTAGCGGGAAATGAGCAGTTCTTC.

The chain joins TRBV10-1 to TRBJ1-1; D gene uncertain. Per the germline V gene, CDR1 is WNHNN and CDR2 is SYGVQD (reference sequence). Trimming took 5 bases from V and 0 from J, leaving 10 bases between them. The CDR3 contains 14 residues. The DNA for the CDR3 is TGCGCCAGCAGTAGCGCAGAACTGAACACTGAAGCTTTCTTT. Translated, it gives CASSSAELNTEAFF.

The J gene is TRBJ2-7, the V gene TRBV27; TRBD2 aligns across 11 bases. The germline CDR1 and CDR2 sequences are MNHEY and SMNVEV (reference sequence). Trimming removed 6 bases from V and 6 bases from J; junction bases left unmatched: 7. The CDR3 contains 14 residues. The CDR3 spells CASSPSGRSGEQYF. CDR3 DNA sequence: TGTGCCAGCAGCCCTAGCGGGAGGTCGGGCGAGCAGTACTTC.

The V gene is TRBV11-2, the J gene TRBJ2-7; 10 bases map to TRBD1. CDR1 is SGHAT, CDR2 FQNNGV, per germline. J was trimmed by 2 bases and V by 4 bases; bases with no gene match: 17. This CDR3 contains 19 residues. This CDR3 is CASSSIRTGGLGLAYEQYF. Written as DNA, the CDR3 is TGTGCCAGCAGCTCTATTAGGACAGGGGGTTTGGGACTAGCCTACGAGCAGTACTTC.

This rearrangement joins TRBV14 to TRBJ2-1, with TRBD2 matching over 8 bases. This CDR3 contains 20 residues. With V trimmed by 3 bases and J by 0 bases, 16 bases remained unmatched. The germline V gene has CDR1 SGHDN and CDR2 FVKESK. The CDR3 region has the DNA TGTGCCAGCAGCCACAAGAGGCTACGTACTAGCGGACTCTCCTACAATGAGCAGTTCTTC. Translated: CASSHKRLRTSGLSYNEQFF.